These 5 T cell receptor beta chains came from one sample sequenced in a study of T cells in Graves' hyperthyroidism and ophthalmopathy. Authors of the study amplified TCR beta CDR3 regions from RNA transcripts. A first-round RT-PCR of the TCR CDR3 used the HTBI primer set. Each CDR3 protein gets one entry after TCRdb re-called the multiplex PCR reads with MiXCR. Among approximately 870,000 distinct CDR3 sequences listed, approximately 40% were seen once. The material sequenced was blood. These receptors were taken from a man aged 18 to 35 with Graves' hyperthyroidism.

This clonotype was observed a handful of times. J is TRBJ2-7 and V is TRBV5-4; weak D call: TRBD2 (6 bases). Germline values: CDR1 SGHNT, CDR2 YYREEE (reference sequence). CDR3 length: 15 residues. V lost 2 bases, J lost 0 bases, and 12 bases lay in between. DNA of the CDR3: TGTGCCAGCAGCTTAGTGGAGGGGCGCTCCTACGAGCAGTACTTC. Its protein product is CASSLVEGRSYEQYF.

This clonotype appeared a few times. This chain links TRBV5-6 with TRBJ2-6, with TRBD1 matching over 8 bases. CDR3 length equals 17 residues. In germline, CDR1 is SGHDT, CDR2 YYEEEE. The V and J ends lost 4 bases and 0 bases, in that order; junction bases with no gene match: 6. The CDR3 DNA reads TGTGCCAGCAGCGCCGGGACAGGCCTCTCTGGGGCCAACGTCCTGACTTTC. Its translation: CASSAGTGLSGANVLTF. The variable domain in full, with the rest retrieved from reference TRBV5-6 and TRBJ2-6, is DAGVTQSPTHLIKTRGQQVTLRCSPKSGHDTVSWYQQALGQGPQFIFQYYEEEERQRGNFPDRFSGHQFPNYSSELNVNALLLGDSALYLCASSAGTGLSGANVLTFGAGSRLTVL.

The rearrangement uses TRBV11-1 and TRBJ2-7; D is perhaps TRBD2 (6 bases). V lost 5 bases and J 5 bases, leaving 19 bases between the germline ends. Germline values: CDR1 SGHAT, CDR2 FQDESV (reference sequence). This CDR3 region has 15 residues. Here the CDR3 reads CASSLSGIGAHEQYF. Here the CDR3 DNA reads TGTGCCAGCAGCCTTAGCGGTATAGGGGCCCACGAGCAGTACTTC.

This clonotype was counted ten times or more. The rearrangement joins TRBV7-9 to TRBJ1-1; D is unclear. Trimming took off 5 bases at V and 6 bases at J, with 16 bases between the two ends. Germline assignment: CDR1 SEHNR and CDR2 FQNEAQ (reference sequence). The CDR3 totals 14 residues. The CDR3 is CASSPFGSPPEAFF. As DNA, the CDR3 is TGTGCCAGCAGCCCGTTCGGGAGCCCCCCTGAAGCTTTCTTT.

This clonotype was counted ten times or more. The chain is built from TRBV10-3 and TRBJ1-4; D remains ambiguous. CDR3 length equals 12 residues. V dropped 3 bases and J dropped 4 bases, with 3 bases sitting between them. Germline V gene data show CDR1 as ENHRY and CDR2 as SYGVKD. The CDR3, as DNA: TGTGCCATCAGTGACAGTAATGAAAAACTGTTTTTT. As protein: CAISDSNEKLFF.